This record looks at one T cell receptor (beta chain) sequence and its context. The sample comes from a study of blood T cell repertoires in COVID-19. Turning to the study itself: Spain, Italy and the United States supplied samples that represented acute and convalescent COVID-19.

Germline V gene lookup returns CDR1 SNHLY and CDR2 FYNNEI. V was clipped by 6 bases and J by 4 bases; unmatched bases: 3. The CDR3 is 13 amino acids. The table came from immunoSEQ multiplex PCR; TCRdb's copy has only in-frame clones and leaves some out. The table records 300,000 to 450,000 clones, roughly 87% of them present only once. The gene calls are TRBV2 and TRBJ2-5; 9 bases line up with TRBD1. This receptor was identified in a woman in her 30s who had recovered from COVID-19. The sequencing input was PBMCs or T cells enriched from blood (not recorded which). CDR3 in amino acids: CASRMGQGETQYF. CDR3 coding DNA: TGTGCCAGCAGGATGGGACAGGGAGAGACCCAGTACTTC.